A single sample gave rise to the 27 T cell receptor beta chains below, sequenced in a study of blood T cell repertoires in COVID-19. Produced via immunoSEQ multiplex PCR; TCRdb's table is partial and in-frame only. The repertoire consists of fewer than 200,000 clones, with about nine tenths occurring once and the leading ten covering roughly 5%. The sequencing sample was made of peripheral blood. The receptor set was obtained from a man aged 30-40 years with COVID-19, enrolled during active disease.

The J gene is TRBJ1-5, the V gene TRBV2; D is perhaps TRBD1 (5 bases). This CDR3 region has 16 residues. CDR1 and CDR2 (germline): SNHLY, FYNNEI. V shed 6 bases and J shed 6 bases, with 21 bases lying between them. The CDR3 region has the DNA TGTGCCAGCAGCGAGTTACAGGCGGCCAAACGTCAGCCCCAGCATTTT. It translates to CASSELQAAKRQPQHF.

This chain links TRBV27 with TRBJ2-3, with TRBD2 matching over 8 bases. CDR1 and CDR2 from the germline V gene are MNHEY and SMNVEV (reference sequence). V trimming: 3 bases; J trimming: 6 bases; junction bases outside the gene matches: 8. This CDR3 comprises 15 residues. The CDR3 region has the DNA TGTGCCAGCAGTTTCGTCGGGGGGGCATGGGATACGCAGTATTTT. Translating gives CASSFVGGAWDTQYF.

The J gene is TRBJ2-1, the V gene TRBV19, with D possibly being TRBD2 (6 bases). Per the germline V gene, CDR1 is LNHDA and CDR2 is SQIVND (reference sequence). The V end lost 4 bases, the J end lost 6 bases, and 25 bases lay between the germline ends. The CDR3 is 18 residues long. The CDR3 coding sequence is TGTGCCAGTAGTACTTCATACAGTGTCCTTTACGGGGGCAATGAGCAGTTCTTC. Translating gives CASSTSYSVLYGGNEQFF.

The chain links TRBV9 to TRBJ2-7; 9 nucleotides match TRBD1. Trimming removed 7 bases from V and 6 bases from J; junction bases left unmatched: 14. Germline CDR1 SGDLS, CDR2 YYNGEE. This CDR3 region has 15 residues. CDR3 sequence reads: CASSGGDREFLEQYF. The CDR3 region has the DNA TGTGCCAGCTCAGGAGGGGACAGGGAGTTTCTCGAGCAGTACTTC.

This clone was picked up one time. The V call is TRBV6-5, the J call TRBJ2-5; D not certain. The CDR3 length is 13 residues. V lost 10 bases to trimming and J lost 4 bases, with 16 bases between them. Germline V gene sequence: CDR1 MNHEY, CDR2 SVGAGI. The CDR3 bases are TGTGCCACTTTCCGTCGGTGGAGAGAGACCCAGTACTTC. Its translation is CATFRRWRETQYF.

This sequence joins TRBV19 and TRBJ2-1; 7 bases agree with TRBD1. V lost 4 bases and J lost 4; bases outside the gene matches: 7. The CDR3 contains 15 residues. The V gene's germline CDR1 is LNHDA and CDR2 SQIVND (reference sequence). The CDR3 protein is CASSRTGPLYNEQFF. The CDR3 nucleotides are TGTGCCAGTAGTAGGACAGGTCCCTTATACAATGAGCAGTTCTTC.

This chain connects TRBV12-3 or TRBV12-4 to TRBJ2-5; D is unclear. V gave up 6 bases and J gave up 5 bases, with 10 bases separating them. CDR3 length equals 12 residues. The CDR3 sequence is CASRYRSETQYF. The CDR3, as DNA: TGTGCCAGCAGGTACAGATCCGAGACCCAGTACTTC.

The rearrangement joins TRBV11-3 to TRBJ2-1, with 12 bases lining up with TRBD2. Per germline, CDR1 SGHNT and CDR2 YENEEA. J gave up 6 bases and V 4 bases, and 10 bases lay outside the gene matches. CDR3 length: 17 residues. The chain's CDR3 is CASSSPRASGGANEQFF. DNA of the CDR3: TGTGCCAGCAGCTCCCCCCGAGCTAGCGGGGGGGCCAATGAGCAGTTCTTC.

CDR3 protein: CASGYGRESYEQYF. The CDR3 region has the DNA TGTGCTAGTGGCTATGGACGGGAATCCTACGAGCAGTACTTC. This chain joins TRBV12-5 and TRBJ2-7, with a tentative D call TRBD2 (5 bases). Trimming took 6 bases from V and 1 from J, leaving 13 bases between them. Germline lookup yields CDR1 LGHNT and CDR2 FRNRAP. The CDR3 is made up of 14 amino acids.

As DNA, the CDR3 is TGTGCCAGTAGTATAGATCTCGAGGTGTACGGCGGCTACACCTTC. Translating it yields CASSIDLEVYGGYTF. The gene calls are TRBV19 and TRBJ1-2; D uncertain. The CDR3 loop spans 15 amino acids. Germline V gives CDR1 LNHDA, CDR2 SQIVND (reference sequence). Trimming stripped 0 bases from V and 8 bases from J, with 16 bases between. Based on the CDR3 plus reference TRBV19 and TRBJ1-2, the full variable domain is DGGITQSPKYLFRKEGQNVTLSCEQNLNHDAMYWYRQDPGQGLRLIYYSQIVNDFQKGDIAEGYSVSREKKESFPLTVTSAQKNPTAFYLCASSIDLEVYGGYTFGSGTRLTVV.

J is TRBJ2-7 and V is TRBV28; a possible D gene is TRBD1 (5 bases). The CDR3 spans 13 residues. V was shortened by 3 bases and J by 2 bases, with 8 bases between the two germline ends. Per the germline V gene, CDR1 is MDHEN and CDR2 is SYDVKM. CDR3 region: CASSLDTPYEQYF. As DNA, the CDR3 is TGTGCCAGCAGTTTGGACACGCCCTACGAGCAGTACTTC. The full variable domain, completed using reference TRBV28 and TRBJ2-7, is DVKVTQSSRYLVKRTGEKVFLECVQDMDHENMFWYRQDPGLGLRLIYFSYDVKMKEKGDIPEGYSVSREKKERFSLILESASTNQTSMYLCASSLDTPYEQYFGPGTRLTVT.

V and J are TRBV28 and TRBJ2-5, with D tentatively TRBD1 (6 bases). Germline V gene lookup returns CDR1 MDHEN and CDR2 SYDVKM. This CDR3 is built from 15 residues. Trimming shortened V by 6 bases and J by 4 bases, and 18 bases separated the two germline ends. The DNA for the CDR3 is TGTGCCAGCAGGCTTTCCAGGGGCGGGTCAGAGACCCAGTACTTC. Protein: CASRLSRGGSETQYF. The full variable domain, completed using reference TRBV28 and TRBJ2-5, is DVKVTQSSRYLVKRTGEKVFLECVQDMDHENMFWYRQDPGLGLRLIYFSYDVKMKEKGDIPEGYSVSREKKERFSLILESASTNQTSMYLCASRLSRGGSETQYFGPGTRLLVL.

The CDR3 reads CAISESTGVYEQYF. The CDR3 DNA reads TGTGCCATCAGTGAGTCGACAGGCGTCTACGAGCAGTACTTC. V and J are TRBV10-3 and TRBJ2-7; possibly TRBD1 for D (6 bases). V dropped 0 bases and J dropped 3 bases, with 9 bases sitting between them. Per germline, CDR1 ENHRY and CDR2 SYGVKD. CDR3 length equals 14 residues.

V and J are TRBV18 and TRBJ1-1; 11 bases align to TRBD1. This CDR3 has 14 amino acids. In germline, CDR1 is KGHSH, CDR2 LQKENI. J gave up 5 bases and V 3 bases, and 2 bases lay outside the gene matches. The CDR3 sequence is CASSPDRGRTEAFF. CDR3 DNA: TGTGCCAGCTCACCGGACAGGGGGCGAACTGAAGCTTTCTTT.

The chain joins TRBV19 to TRBJ1-5; D perhaps matches TRBD1 (6 bases). Germline CDR1 is LNHDA and CDR2 is SQIVND (reference sequence). CDR3 length: 14 residues. Trimming left V 3 bases short and J 5 bases short, with 11 bases between. Written as DNA, the CDR3 is TGTGCCAGTAGTATCAGGGGAGGGGATCAGCCCCAGCATTTT. It is translated as CASSIRGGDQPQHF.

The chain combines TRBV4-2 with TRBJ2-7, with 7 positions matching TRBD1. Germline values: CDR1 LGHNA, CDR2 YNFKEQ. With V trimmed by 3 bases and J by 2 bases, 4 bases remained unmatched. CDR3 size: 14 residues. The DNA of the CDR3 is TGTGCCAGCAGCCACACGACAGGGCCCTACGAGCAGTACTTC. Its translation is CASSHTTGPYEQYF.

The CDR3 nucleotides are TGTGCCAGCAGCAAAAGCCCCCCCTTGGTGCATGACAGGGGGATCGGTGAGTCCTATGGCTACACCTTC. It is translated as CASSKSPPLVHDRGIGESYGYTF. J is TRBJ1-2 and V is TRBV21-1; the D call of TRBD1 is as the table states it, not checked on the DNA. TRBV21-1 has pseudogene status. The CDR3 covers 23 residues.

CDR3 in DNA: TGCAGCGTTGATGGTTCTCAGGACAGGGAGGAGCACGAGCAGTACTTC. Translated: CSVDGSQDREEHEQYF. The chain is built from TRBV29-1 and TRBJ2-7, with 8 bases aligning to TRBD1. CDR1 SQVTM and CDR2 ANQGSEA come from the germline V gene. The CDR3 is made up of 16 amino acids. V lost 3 bases, J lost 5 bases, and 15 bases stayed unmatched.

This clone was picked up one time. The V and J genes are TRBV6-4 and TRBJ2-6; a weak D match, TRBD1 (6 bases). V was pared by 6 bases and J by 1 base, with 10 bases between. Per germline, CDR1 MRHNA and CDR2 SNTAGT. The CDR3 extends over 15 amino acids. The CDR3 region has the DNA TGTGCCAGCAGCCCTACAGGGTCTGGGGCCAACGTCCTGACTTTC. The encoded protein is CASSPTGSGANVLTF.

This chain links TRBV7-2 with TRBJ2-1; D is perhaps TRBD2 (6 bases). Trimming left V 6 bases short and J 10 bases short, with 22 bases between. The CDR3 contains 15 residues. Germline-derived CDR1 and CDR2 are SGHTA and FQGNSA. The CDR3 sequence is CASRPVYIAEYEQFF. CDR3 nucleotide sequence: TGTGCCAGCAGGCCCGTATATATAGCGGAGTACGAGCAGTTCTTC.

The chain combines TRBV5-1 with TRBJ2-7; D is perhaps TRBD2 (5 bases). Trimming cost V 1 base and J 5 bases, with 13 bases left between them. The CDR3 loop spans 14 amino acids. Germline CDR1 SGHRS, CDR2 YFSETQ. CDR3 residues: CASSLIEGSDEQYF. The DNA of the CDR3 is TGCGCCAGCAGCTTGATCGAGGGTTCGGACGAGCAGTACTTC.

This clone was detected once. The chain couples TRBV7-2 to TRBJ1-2; TRBD1 aligns across 7 bases. Germline V lookup: CDR1 SGHTA, CDR2 FQGNSA. The length of the CDR3 is 14 residues. Trimming removed 4 bases from V and 6 bases from J; junction bases left unmatched: 8. The CDR3 nucleotides read TGTGCCAGCAGCTCCCGGACAGGAGACCATGGCTACACCTTC. The encoded protein is CASSSRTGDHGYTF.

The chain links TRBV29-1 to TRBJ1-1; maybe TRBD1 (6 bases). The CDR3 is 10 residues long. CDR1 and CDR2 (germline): SQVTM, ANQGSEA. Trimming shortened V by 5 bases and J by 8 bases, and 9 bases separated the two germline ends. Here the CDR3 DNA reads TGCAGCGTTCTGACAGGAGAAGCTTTCTTT. Its protein product is CSVLTGEAFF.

This chain links TRBV2 with TRBJ1-6; D not resolved. The CDR3 has 12 residues. Germline V gene sequence: CDR1 SNHLY, CDR2 FYNNEI. V shed 3 bases and J shed 13 bases, with 10 bases lying between them. In DNA, the CDR3 is TGTGCCAGCAGTGACCCATCAGGCCCCCTCCACTTT. Translating it yields CASSDPSGPLHF.

V and J are TRBV4-3 and TRBJ1-2; tentatively, D is TRBD1 (6 bases). This CDR3 comprises 15 residues. V was clipped by 0 bases and J by 5 bases, with 13 bases between them. Germline values: CDR1 LGHNA, CDR2 YSLEER. The CDR3 is CASSQDNRVGYGYTF. DNA for the CDR3: TGCGCCAGCAGCCAAGATAACAGGGTGGGGTATGGCTACACCTTC.

V gene TRBV15 combines with J gene TRBJ2-4, with TRBD2 as a possible D gene (6 bases). The CDR3 has 12 residues. The V end lost 0 bases, the J end lost 13 bases, and 10 bases lay between the germline ends. Germline assignment: CDR1 LNHNV and CDR2 YYDKDF (reference sequence). CDR3 sequence: CATSRDAGRQYF. DNA of the CDR3: TGTGCCACCAGCAGAGATGCGGGGCGACAGTACTTC. Combining the CDR3 with reference TRBV15 and TRBJ2-4 gives the whole variable domain DAMVIQNPRYQVTQFGKPVTLSCSQTLNHNVMYWYQQKSSQAPKLLFHYYDKDFNNEADTPDNFQSRRPNTSFCFLDIRSPGLGDTAMYLCATSRDAGRQYFGAGTRLSVL.

This chain joins TRBV5-5 and TRBJ2-1, with a weak D call TRBD1 (6 bases). Looked up from germline, CDR1 is SGHKS and CDR2 is YYEKEE (reference sequence). CDR3 length: 15 amino acids. V lost 3 bases to trimming and J lost 0 bases, with 10 bases between them. CDR3 protein: CASSSNRDSYNEQFF. The CDR3 coding sequence is TGTGCCAGCAGCTCAAACAGGGACTCCTACAATGAGCAGTTCTTC.